The 24 T cell receptor beta chains given below trace back to one sample, sequenced in a study of cytomegalovirus exposure and HLA in healthy donors (dated by TCRdb to the late 2010s). Libraries were made using the immunoSEQ multiplex PCR assay. For the multiplex PCR, a mixture combining 60 forward primers for TCR Vbeta segments and 13 reverse primers for TCR Jbeta segments was used. What TCRdb holds here is the immuneACCESS table cut down to in-frame rearrangements. Part of the clones is not present; checked against another copy, under half of the missing clones reflect an unresolved V gene, and the others are unexplained. This sample lists roughly 60,000 clones; 70% were detected once. Of the sample, roughly 19% falls within the top ten clones. The material sequenced was PBMCs. The receptors come from a woman aged 60-75 years in good health and CMV-seropositive.

The V and J genes are TRBV2 and TRBJ2-1; possibly TRBD1 for D (6 bases). The CDR3 is made up of 13 amino acids. Looked up from germline, CDR1 is SNHLY and CDR2 is FYNNEI. V dropped 10 bases and J dropped 7 bases, with 17 bases sitting between them. CDR3 sequence: CANSRLQGNEQFF. CDR3 nucleotides: TGTGCCAACAGCCGATTACAGGGAAATGAGCAGTTCTTC.

This sequence joins TRBV5-8 and TRBJ2-1, with 7 bases lining up with TRBD1. Germline CDR1 is SGHTS and CDR2 is YDEGEE. This CDR3 contains 14 residues. After removal of 5 bases from V and 6 bases from J, the junction contained 8 bases not matched to a gene. CDR3 sequence: CASRRIWDSNEQFF. CDR3 in DNA: TGTGCCAGCAGGCGAATTTGGGACAGCAATGAGCAGTTCTTC.

V usage is TRBV29-1 and J usage is TRBJ1-4; TRBD1 aligns across 7 bases. J gave up 7 bases and V 5 bases, and 10 bases lay outside the gene matches. The germline V gene encodes CDR1 SQVTM and CDR2 ANQGSEA. The CDR3 covers 14 residues. This CDR3 reads CSVMETGRGEKLFF. DNA for the CDR3: TGCAGCGTTATGGAGACAGGGCGGGGTGAAAAACTGTTTTTT.

The chain carries TRBV7-2 and TRBJ1-4; D is perhaps TRBD1 (5 bases). The V gene's germline CDR1 is SGHTA and CDR2 FQGNSA. CDR3 length: 15 residues. Trimming stripped 1 base from V and 8 bases from J, with 14 bases between. In nucleotides, the CDR3 is TGTGCCAGCAGCTTAGGGGACGGTCGGGGGGAAAAACTGTTTTTT. It encodes CASSLGDGRGEKLFF.

The V and J genes are TRBV4-3 and TRBJ2-1, with D perhaps matching TRBD2 (6 bases). The V gene lost 1 base and the J gene lost 4 bases, with 17 bases spanning the gap. In germline, CDR1 is LGHNA, CDR2 YSLEER. The CDR3 is 17 amino acids. The CDR3 bases are TGCGCCAGCAGCCAAGTTTACGGCGGGGTTACTTACAATGAGCAGTTCTTC. Protein product: CASSQVYGGVTYNEQFF.

The V call is TRBV4-3, the J call TRBJ1-5; D may be TRBD1 (5 bases). Trimming took off 0 bases at V and 4 bases at J, with 13 bases between the two ends. The CDR3 spans 16 residues. Germline V CDR1 and CDR2: LGHNA, YSLEER. CDR3 sequence reads: CASSQDSGGRNQPQHF. CDR3 in DNA: TGCGCCAGCAGCCAAGATAGTGGGGGGAGGAATCAGCCCCAGCATTTT.

This sequence joins TRBV5-1 and TRBJ1-2, with 8 bases identical to TRBD1. V shed 2 bases and J 3 bases; nucleotides not matched to a gene: 15. The CDR3 contains 18 residues. CDR1 and CDR2 from the germline V gene are SGHRS and YFSETQ. In DNA form, the CDR3 reads TGCGCCAGCAGCTTAGGGACAGGAGGGTCAGGCTACTACTATGGCTACACCTTC. Translation: CASSLGTGGSGYYYGYTF.

The chain is built from TRBV18 and TRBJ1-5; no definite D call. Germline-derived CDR1 and CDR2 are KGHSH and LQKENI. This CDR3 comprises 12 residues. Trimming shortened V by 6 bases and J by 6 bases, and 9 bases separated the two germline ends. The CDR3 region is CASSPYSQPQHF. The DNA for the CDR3 is TGTGCCAGCTCGCCCTATTCTCAGCCCCAGCATTTT.

The chain uses TRBV2 and TRBJ1-5, with D maybe TRBD1 (6 bases). Germline assignment: CDR1 SNHLY and CDR2 FYNNEI. V was clipped by 6 bases and J by 2 bases, with 14 bases between them. This CDR3 spans 15 amino acids. The chain's CDR3 is CASSLQGQGNQPQHF. The CDR3, as DNA: TGTGCCAGCAGCCTACAGGGTCAGGGCAATCAGCCCCAGCATTTT.

The DNA for the CDR3 is TGCGCCAGCAGCCGAGAGGAAGGGGATCTGGGACCCCTCCACTTT. Residues: CASSREEGDLGPLHF. The chain carries TRBV4-1 and TRBJ1-6; D might be TRBD1 (5 bases). CDR3 length: 15 amino acids. In germline, CDR1 is MGHRA, CDR2 YSYEKL. Trimming took 4 bases from V and 12 from J, leaving 19 bases between them.

This chain uses TRBV7-2 with TRBJ2-1; TRBD1 might be the D (6 bases). This CDR3 comprises 17 residues. Germline assignment: CDR1 SGHTA and CDR2 FQGNSA. The germline V and J ends were trimmed by 5 bases and 7 bases, with 24 bases remaining between them. This chain's CDR3 is CASSPGWGPPGVNEQFF. CDR3 DNA: TGTGCCAGCAGCCCCGGTTGGGGGCCCCCCGGGGTTAATGAGCAGTTCTTC.

As concerns this clone: The same CDR3 can be traced to other DNA sequences in this sample. The gene calls are TRBV5-1 and TRBJ1-1, with D tentatively TRBD1 (5 bases). The V gene lost 2 bases and the J gene lost 4 bases, with 12 bases spanning the gap. The CDR3 consists of 14 residues. Germline CDR1 SGHRS, CDR2 YFSETQ. The CDR3 loop is CASSFVGAGTEAFF. The CDR3 DNA is TGCGCCAGCAGCTTCGTAGGGGCTGGCACTGAAGCTTTCTTT.

This clone was seen once. The V gene is TRBV7-9, the J gene TRBJ2-1; 13 nucleotides align to TRBD2. V was clipped by 5 bases and J by 9 bases; unmatched bases: 10. CDR3 length: 16 residues. Germline CDR1 reads SEHNR; CDR2 reads FQNEAQ (reference sequence). The CDR3 is CASSPRTSGGILEQFF. CDR3 coding DNA: TGTGCCAGCAGCCCTCGGACTAGCGGGGGCATCCTTGAGCAGTTCTTC.

The chain carries TRBV5-6 and TRBJ1-1, with 11 nucleotides matching TRBD1. This CDR3 spans 16 amino acids. Germline trimming cut 2 bases from V and 5 bases from J; bases unmatched to any gene: 8. The V gene's germline CDR1 is SGHDT and CDR2 YYEEEE. Here the CDR3 reads CASSLGTGGVLTEAFF. The DNA for the CDR3 is TGTGCCAGCAGCTTAGGGACAGGGGGGGTCTTGACTGAAGCTTTCTTT.

The chain recombines TRBV29-1 with TRBJ2-7, with D uncertain. From germline, CDR1 is SQVTM and CDR2 ANQGSEA. This CDR3 has 12 amino acids. Trimming stripped 0 bases from V and 5 bases from J, with 8 bases between. This CDR3 reads CSVEDLGNEQYF. Written as DNA, the CDR3 is TGCAGCGTTGAAGATCTCGGTAACGAGCAGTACTTC.

The CDR3 DNA follows: TGCGCCAGCAGCCAAGTAGGGGACCTCAGGGGGGATACGCAGTATTTT. Translating it yields CASSQVGDLRGDTQYF. The V call is TRBV4-1, the J call TRBJ2-3, with TRBD1 matching over 7 bases. The J segment lost 6 bases and the V segment lost 1 base, leaving 10 bases of the junction unmatched. Germline CDR1 is MGHRA and CDR2 is YSYEKL. This CDR3 spans 16 amino acids.

By proportion, this clone is medium-sized. Within the sample, other DNA sequences also encode this same CDR3. The chain has TRBV14 and TRBJ2-1; 11 bases agree with TRBD1. Per germline, CDR1 SGHDN and CDR2 FVKESK. CDR3 length: 16 residues. V lost 3 bases and J lost 5; bases outside the gene matches: 6. The CDR3 loop reads CASSQEPGQGDNEQFF. The CDR3 DNA follows: TGTGCCAGCAGCCAGGAACCGGGACAGGGGGACAATGAGCAGTTCTTC.

This rearrangement joins TRBV27 to TRBJ2-2; TRBD1 might be the D (6 bases). CDR1 and CDR2 (germline): MNHEY, SMNVEV (reference sequence). The CDR3 runs to 16 residues. V shed 5 bases and J shed 4 bases, with 17 bases lying between them. Written as DNA, the CDR3 is TGTGCCAGCAGTACCCGACAGGTCTTGGCCACCGGGGAGCTGTTTTTT. Protein sequence: CASSTRQVLATGELFF.

The V and J genes are TRBV6-5 and TRBJ1-2; D not certain. CDR3 length: 12 amino acids. Germline V gene data show CDR1 as MNHEY and CDR2 as SVGAGI. V lost 7 bases and J lost 4, with 10 bases in between. The CDR3: CASMQAPYGYTF. The CDR3 DNA follows: TGTGCCAGCATGCAGGCTCCCTATGGCTACACCTTC.

This clone turned up a few times. The chain uses TRBV5-1 and TRBJ1-1; 7 nucleotides agree with TRBD1. The germline V gene has CDR1 SGHRS and CDR2 YFSETQ. The CDR3 loop spans 15 amino acids. The V gene end was trimmed by 2 bases and the J gene end by 10 bases; junction bases not matched to a gene: 14. The CDR3 DNA reads TGCGCCAGCAGCTTAGAGACAGGGCCGGCTAGGGGAGCTTTCTTT. It yields the protein CASSLETGPARGAFF.

The V call is TRBV6-5, the J call TRBJ2-4; perhaps TRBD2 as D (5 bases). The V gene lost 0 bases and the J gene lost 0 bases, with 9 bases spanning the gap. The germline V gene encodes CDR1 MNHEY and CDR2 SVGAGI. The CDR3 has 16 amino acids. The CDR3 sequence: CASSYSRGLAKNIQYF. The CDR3 nucleotides are TGTGCCAGCAGTTACTCCCGAGGGCTAGCCAAAAACATTCAGTACTTC.

The V call is TRBV7-8, the J call TRBJ1-1; 10 nucleotides align to TRBD1. With 2 bases clipped from V and 5 bases from J, the junction kept 14 bases outside the gene matches. CDR1 and CDR2 (germline): SGHVS, FQNEAQ. The CDR3 is made up of 18 amino acids. The CDR3 DNA sequence: TGTGCCAGCAGCTTATTTAATAGACAGGGGGCGATTGTAACTGAAGCTTTCTTT. Translating it yields CASSLFNRQGAIVTEAFF.

This sequence joins TRBV7-2 and TRBJ1-6; 9 positions agree with TRBD1. The CDR3 covers 15 residues. Trimming took 4 bases from V and 5 from J; bases not matched to a gene: 3. In germline, CDR1 is SGHTA, CDR2 FQGNSA. CDR3: CASSYRDRDNSPLHF. In nucleotides, the CDR3 is TGTGCCAGCAGCTACCGGGACAGGGATAATTCACCCCTCCACTTT.

The chain is built from TRBV2 and TRBJ2-2; 14 bases map to TRBD2. Trimming cost V 8 bases and J 3 bases; bases outside gene matches: 8. The V gene's germline CDR1 is SNHLY and CDR2 FYNNEI. The CDR3 runs to 17 residues. The CDR3 DNA sequence: TGTGCCAGCTGGGAGGGGACTAGCGGGGGAGACACCGGGGAGCTGTTTTTT. Translation: CASWEGTSGGDTGELFF.